The subject of this entry is one T cell receptor beta chain. The same CDR3 also results from other DNA sequences found in this sample. The data are from a study of blood T cell repertoires in COVID-19. Background on the study: T cells, B-cell-depleted T cells, or PBMCs supplied cDNA or gDNA.

The ends lost 8 bases at V and 8 bases at J; junction bases unmatched: 8. The CDR3 consists of 12 residues. Germline lookup yields CDR1 SNHLY and CDR2 FYNNEI. TCRdb's table, derived via immunoSEQ multiplex PCR, lists solely in-frame clones and lacks some. This sample has nearly 350,000 clones, with roughly 87% found just once. The chain combines TRBV2 with TRBJ1-2, with 7 nucleotides matching TRBD1. This TCR was sampled from a woman in her thirties who had recovered from COVID-19. The sequencing sample was made of PBMCs or T cells enriched from blood (not recorded which). The CDR3 nucleotides read TGTGCCAGCTCCGACAGGGTGGACGGCTACACCTTC. Its translation is CASSDRVDGYTF. Using reference TRBV2 and TRBJ1-2 for the parts outside the CDR3, the full variable domain is EPEVTQTPSHQVTQMGQEVILRCVPISNHLYFYWYRQILGQKVEFLVSFYNNEISEKSEIFDDQFSVERPDGSNFTLKIRSTKLEDSAMYFCASSDRVDGYTFGSGTRLTVV.